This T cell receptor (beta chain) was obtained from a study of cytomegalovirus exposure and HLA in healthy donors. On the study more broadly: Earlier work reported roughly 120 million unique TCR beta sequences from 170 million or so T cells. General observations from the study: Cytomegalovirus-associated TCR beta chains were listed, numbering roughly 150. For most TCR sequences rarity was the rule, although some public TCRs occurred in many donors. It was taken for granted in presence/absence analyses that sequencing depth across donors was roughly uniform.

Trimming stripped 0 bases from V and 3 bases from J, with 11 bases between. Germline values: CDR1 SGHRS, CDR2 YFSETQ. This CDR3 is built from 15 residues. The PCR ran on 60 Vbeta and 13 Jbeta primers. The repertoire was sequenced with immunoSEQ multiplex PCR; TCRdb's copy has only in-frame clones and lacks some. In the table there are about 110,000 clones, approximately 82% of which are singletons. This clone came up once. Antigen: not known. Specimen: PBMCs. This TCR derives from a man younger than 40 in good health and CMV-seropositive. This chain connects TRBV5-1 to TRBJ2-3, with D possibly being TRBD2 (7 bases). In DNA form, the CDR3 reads TGCGCCAGCAGCTTGGCCGGGGGGCAAACAGATACGCAGTATTTT. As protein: CASSLAGGQTDTQYF.